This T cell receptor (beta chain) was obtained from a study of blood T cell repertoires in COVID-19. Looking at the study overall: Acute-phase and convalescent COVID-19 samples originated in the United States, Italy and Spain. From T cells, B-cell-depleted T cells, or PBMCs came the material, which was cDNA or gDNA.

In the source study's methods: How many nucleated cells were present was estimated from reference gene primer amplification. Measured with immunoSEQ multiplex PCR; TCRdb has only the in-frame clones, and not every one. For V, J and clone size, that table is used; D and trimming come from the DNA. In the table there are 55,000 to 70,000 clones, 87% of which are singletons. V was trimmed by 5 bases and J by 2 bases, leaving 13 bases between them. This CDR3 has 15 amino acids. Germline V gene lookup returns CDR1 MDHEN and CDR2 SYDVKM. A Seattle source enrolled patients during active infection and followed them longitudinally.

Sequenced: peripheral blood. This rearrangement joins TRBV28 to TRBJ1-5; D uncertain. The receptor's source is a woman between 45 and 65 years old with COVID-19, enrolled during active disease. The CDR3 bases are TGTGCCAGCAGTATCCCGGCGGCAGGCAATCAGCCCCAGCATTTT. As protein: CASSIPAAGNQPQHF.